The 4 T cell receptor beta chains listed next were all sequenced from one sample in a study of cytomegalovirus exposure and HLA in healthy donors. Use of 60 Vbeta and 13 Jbeta primers characterized the PCR. The protocol was immunoSEQ multiplex PCR, while the TCRdb copy is restricted to in-frame clones and leaves out a portion. This sample has over 150,000 clones, with around four fifths found just once. The sample consisted of PBMCs. Receptors originate from a man aged 50-59 years in good health and CMV-seronegative.

The chain is built from TRBV6-1 and TRBJ1-3, with D possibly being TRBD1 (6 bases). From germline, CDR1 is MNHNS and CDR2 SASEGT. V shed 1 base and J shed 0 bases, with 16 bases lying between them. The CDR3 totals 18 residues. For the CDR3, the DNA is TGTGCCAGCAGTGAAGTGGGGGCCGGACATAGCTCTGGAAACACCATATATTTT. Its protein is CASSEVGAGHSSGNTIYF.

This clone was observed a handful of times. V is TRBV6-1 and J is TRBJ2-5, with TRBD1 as a possible D gene (5 bases). Germline assignment: CDR1 MNHNS and CDR2 SASEGT. This CDR3 comprises 13 residues. Trimming took off 7 bases at V and 7 bases at J, with 16 bases between the two ends. CDR3 nucleotide sequence: TGTGCCAGCAAAAAGGATTACCAGGGGACCCAGTACTTC. Amino acid sequence: CASKKDYQGTQYF.

The J gene is TRBJ1-5, the V gene TRBV7-2, with unresolved D. This CDR3 spans 14 amino acids. Germline values: CDR1 SGHTA, CDR2 FQGNSA. Trimming took off 5 bases at V and 5 bases at J, with 13 bases between the two ends. The CDR3 here is CASSLGPNHQPQHF. The CDR3 coding sequence is TGTGCCAGCAGCCTAGGGCCCAACCATCAGCCCCAGCATTTT. The variable domain in full, with the rest retrieved from reference TRBV7-2 and TRBJ1-5, is GAGVSQSPSNKVTEKGKDVELRCDPISGHTALYWYRQSLGQGLEFLIYFQGNSAPDKSGLPSDRFSAERTGGSVSTLTIQRTQQEDSAVYLCASSLGPNHQPQHFGDGTRLSIL.

This CDR3 is CASGLGVFGGADTQYF. In nucleotides, the CDR3 is TGTGCTAGTGGTTTGGGCGTGTTTGGCGGGGCAGATACGCAGTATTTT. This chain uses TRBV12-5 with TRBJ2-3; D is perhaps TRBD2 (6 bases). The germline V and J ends were trimmed by 1 base and 4 bases, with 15 bases remaining between them. The germline V gene has CDR1 LGHNT and CDR2 FRNRAP. The CDR3 contains 16 residues.